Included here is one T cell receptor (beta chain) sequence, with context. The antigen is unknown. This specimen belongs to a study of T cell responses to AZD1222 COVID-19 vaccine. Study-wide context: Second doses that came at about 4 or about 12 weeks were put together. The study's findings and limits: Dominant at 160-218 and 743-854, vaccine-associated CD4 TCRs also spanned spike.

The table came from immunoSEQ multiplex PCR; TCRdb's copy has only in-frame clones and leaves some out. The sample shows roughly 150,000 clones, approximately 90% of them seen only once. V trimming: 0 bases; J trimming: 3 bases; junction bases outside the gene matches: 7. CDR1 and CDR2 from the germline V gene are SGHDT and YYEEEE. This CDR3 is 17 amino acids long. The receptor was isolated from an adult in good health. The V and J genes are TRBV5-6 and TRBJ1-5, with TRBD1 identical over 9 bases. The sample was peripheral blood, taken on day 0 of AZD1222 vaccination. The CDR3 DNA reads TGTGCCAGCAGCTTGGCCGGGACAGGGACCCCCAATCAGCCCCAGCATTTT. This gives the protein CASSLAGTGTPNQPQHF.